The rows below give T cell receptor beta chains drawn from one sample of a study of human thymus T cells. Some clones are missing from TCRdb's copy, which holds only in-frame ones; the method was immunoSEQ multiplex PCR. The sample has about 78,000 clones, about 96% seen once; the top ten hold under 0.035%. Sequencing input: thymus tissue. The receptor source for this set is a boy under two years old with a congenital heart defect but otherwise immunologically healthy. The CDR3 runs from the conserved cysteine through the conserved F or W. The D gene is left open where the match is weak. Where a row states a size, it is once, few, many or the class of an expanded clone; other rows omit it.

d_call	v_call	j_call	clone_size	cdr3_aa	cdr3_nt
.	TRBV28	TRBJ2-1	.	CASRNLSYNEQFF	TGTGCCAGCAGGAATTTATCCTACAATGAGCAGTTCTTC
.	TRBV19	TRBJ2-7	.	CASSPRSEGVPVEQYF	TGTGCCAGTAGTCCCCGGTCGGAGGGGGTACCTGTCGAGCAGTACTTC
TRBD2	TRBV4-3	TRBJ2-7	once	CASSQTSGGAYEQYF	TGCGCCAGCAGCCAGACTAGCGGGGGCGCCTACGAGCAGTACTTC
.	TRBV19	TRBJ1-1	.	CASSILSGRVNTEAFF	TGTGCCAGTAGTATACTGTCAGGAAGGGTGAACACTGAAGCTTTCTTT
.	TRBV7-2	TRBJ2-7	.	CASSRRATGGTFSYEQYF	TGTGCCAGCAGCCGCCGCGCCACGGGGGGCACCTTTTCCTACGAGCAGTACTTC
.	TRBV19	TRBJ1-6	.	CASSIGPADGVTYNSPLHF	TGTGCCAGTAGTATAGGACCGGCAGACGGCGTTACCTATAATTCACCCCTCCACTTT
.	TRBV28	TRBJ2-3	.	CASSLEWSPNTDTQYF	TGTGCCAGCAGTTTAGAGTGGTCTCCTAACACAGATACGCAGTATTTT
.	TRBV7-6	TRBJ2-7	.	CASSAELVSRSYEQYF	TGTGCCAGCAGCGCGGAGCTCGTTAGCCGCTCCTACGAGCAGTACTTC
TRBD2	TRBV5-1	TRBJ2-7	.	CASSLKGLAGSEQYF	TGCGCCAGCAGCTTGAAGGGACTAGCGGGAAGCGAGCAGTACTTC
.	TRBV15	TRBJ2-7	.	CATSRRAGQSSYEQYF	TGTGCCACCAGCAGAAGAGCGGGACAGAGCTCCTACGAGCAGTACTTC
.	TRBV19	TRBJ1-6	.	CASGRSSSYNSPLHF	TGTGCCAGTGGGCGGAGTAGCTCCTATAATTCACCCCTCCACTTT
TRBD1	TRBV5-1	TRBJ1-4	.	CASSPAGGPNEKLFF	TGCGCCAGCAGCCCCGCAGGGGGACCCAATGAAAAACTGTTTTTT
TRBD1	TRBV29-1	TRBJ2-3	.	CSGATGRLDTQYF	TGCAGCGGGGCGACAGGGAGACTAGATACGCAGTATTTT
TRBD1	TRBV12-5	TRBJ2-5	.	CASGLAKQGAEETQYF	TGTGCTAGTGGTTTGGCTAAGCAGGGGGCGGAGGAGACCCAGTACTTC
.	TRBV12-5	TRBJ2-6	.	CASGREQAAGANVLTF	TGTGCTAGTGGTCGAGAACAGGCTGCTGGGGCCAACGTCCTGACTTTC
TRBD1	TRBV28	TRBJ1-5	.	CASRTTTGDNQPQHF	TGTGCCAGCAGGACTACGACAGGGGACAATCAGCCCCAGCATTTT
TRBD1	TRBV2	TRBJ2-7	.	CASITDRGPYEQYF	TGTGCCAGCATTACGGACAGGGGGCCCTACGAGCAGTACTTC
.	TRBV11-2	TRBJ2-7	.	CASSLDNLGTRPSYEQYF	TGTGCCAGCAGCTTAGATAATTTGGGGACTCGACCTTCCTACGAGCAGTACTTC